This T cell receptor (beta chain) derives from a study of control samples from healthy donors and cancer patients. Some clones are missing from TCRdb's copy, which holds only in-frame ones; the method was immunoSEQ multiplex PCR. The sample lists around 110,000 clones, over 90% seen once, with roughly 2.6% in the top ten. The V and J ends lost 2 bases and 7 bases respectively, with 9 bases between them. The length of the CDR3 is 13 residues. The source material was blood. The sequence came from a man younger than 40 in good health. The chain couples TRBV12-3 or TRBV12-4 to TRBJ2-1; D is uncertain. The chain's CDR3 is CASSLSETNEQFF. For the CDR3, the DNA is TGTGCCAGCAGTTTATCCGAGACTAATGAGCAGTTCTTC.